This T cell receptor (beta chain) was retrieved from a study of blood T cell repertoires in COVID-19. Profiled with immunoSEQ multiplex PCR; TCRdb holds only in-frame clones, not every one. The sample consists of some 150,000 clones, about 90% of them appearing once. CDR1 is LNHDA, CDR2 SQIVND, per germline (reference sequence). The CDR3 loop spans 17 amino acids. The trim removed 4 bases at V and 4 bases at J, leaving 9 bases unmatched. The gene calls are TRBV19 and TRBJ2-1, with 11 bases aligning to TRBD2. The sequenced material came from peripheral blood. The clonotype originates from a man in his fifties who had recovered from COVID-19. This CDR3 reads CASSTRLAGKAYNEQFF. CDR3 nucleotides: TGTGCCAGTAGTACTCGACTAGCGGGAAAAGCTTACAATGAGCAGTTCTTC.